Reported below is one T cell receptor (beta chain). Antigen specificity is unknown. These data are taken from a study of cytomegalovirus exposure and HLA in healthy donors. The study's findings and limits: Researchers counted around 150 TCR beta chains as cytomegalovirus-associated. Specific recognition of CMV antigens was confirmed in vitro for a few chains (all CMV-associated). The TCR clusters that emerged in the first cohort tended, a later analysis found, to co-occur in the approximately 110 validation repertoires.

Profiled with immunoSEQ multiplex PCR; TCRdb holds only in-frame clones, not every one. The sample comprises 150,000 to 200,000 clones, 86% of which are singletons, and almost 1.5% rests with the top ten. V was shortened by 2 bases and J by 5 bases, with 12 bases between the two germline ends. This CDR3 comprises 14 residues. Germline CDR1 SNHLY, CDR2 FYNNEI. The sample was PBMCs. V is TRBV2 and J is TRBJ1-2; no definite D call. This receptor was taken from a woman aged 18-30 years in good health and CMV-seronegative. The chain's CDR3 is CASSEPSGTYGYTF. The CDR3 DNA reads as TGTGCCAGCAGTGAACCCTCGGGTACTTATGGCTACACCTTC. Supplemented by reference TRBV2 and TRBJ1-2, the full variable domain reads EPEVTQTPSHQVTQMGQEVILRCVPISNHLYFYWYRQILGQKVEFLVSFYNNEISEKSEIFDDQFSVERPDGSNFTLKIRSTKLEDSAMYFCASSEPSGTYGYTFGSGTRLTVV.